The 19 T cell receptor beta chains given below trace back to one sample, sequenced in a study of PD-L1 blockade in urothelial cancer. The repertoire was sequenced with immunoSEQ multiplex PCR; TCRdb's copy has only in-frame clones and lacks some. The data contain tens of thousands of clones, around 88% of them singletons. The source material was PBMCs, sampled around atezolizumab (anti-PD-L1) treatment. These receptor sequences come from a man aged 55 to 70 with urothelial cancer.

The chain links TRBV28 to TRBJ2-7; 7 positions agree with TRBD2. The V gene end was trimmed by 3 bases and the J gene end by 5 bases; junction bases not matched to a gene: 13. Germline CDR1 is MDHEN and CDR2 is SYDVKM. CDR3 length: 16 amino acids. The CDR3 nucleotides read TGTGCCAGCAGTTTGGGCGCGGGAGCCCTCACGGACGAGCAGTACTTC. Protein sequence: CASSLGAGALTDEQYF.

CDR3 nucleotide sequence: TGTGCCAGCAGCTTAGAGAGGGCCTTCGGGGAGCTGTTTTTT. Translating it yields CASSLERAFGELFF. This chain uses TRBV7-2 with TRBJ2-2; D may be TRBD2 (5 bases). V gave up 1 base and J gave up 7 bases, with 10 bases separating them. CDR1 is SGHTA and CDR2 is FQGNSA in the germline V gene. This CDR3 spans 14 amino acids.

V usage is TRBV7-9 and J usage is TRBJ2-5, with 7 positions matching TRBD2. The germline gives CDR1 SEHNR, CDR2 FQNEAQ (reference sequence). The CDR3 runs 15 residues. The V gene end was trimmed by 5 bases and the J gene end by 2 bases; junction bases not matched to a gene: 8. CDR3 sequence reads: CASSQSGTRQETQYF. CDR3 coding DNA: TGTGCCAGCAGCCAGAGCGGGACCAGACAAGAGACCCAGTACTTC.

This clone was found once. This chain joins TRBV5-1 and TRBJ2-3; D gene ambiguous. Germline CDR1 is SGHRS and CDR2 is YFSETQ. The CDR3 extends over 14 amino acids. Trimming removed 3 bases at V and 5 bases at J, with 13 bases between. The CDR3 loop is CASSSMIGRDTQYF. CDR3 DNA sequence: TGCGCCAGCAGCTCCATGATCGGTCGAGATACGCAGTATTTT.

This chain uses TRBV9 with TRBJ2-7; 10 nucleotides match TRBD1. The germline V gene encodes CDR1 SGDLS and CDR2 YYNGEE. V dropped 1 base and J dropped 7; count of bases not matched to a gene: 5. The CDR3 has 14 amino acids. CDR3 nucleotides: TGTGCCAGCAGCGTAAGGGACAGGGGTCTTGAGCAGTACTTC. Its translation is CASSVRDRGLEQYF.

The J gene is TRBJ1-5, the V gene TRBV30; the D gene is possibly TRBD1 (5 bases). The CDR3 has 12 residues. Trimming pared 4 bases from V and 5 bases from J, leaving 9 bases between. Per germline, CDR1 GTSNPN and CDR2 SVGIG (reference sequence). The CDR3 DNA reads TGTGCCTGGACCCCGGGGGATCAGCCCCAGCATTTT. It translates to CAWTPGDQPQHF.

The chain is built from TRBV9 and TRBJ2-3; 7 positions agree with TRBD2. Germline V lookup: CDR1 SGDLS, CDR2 YYNGEE. The CDR3 runs to 16 residues. The J segment lost 0 bases and the V segment lost 4 bases, leaving 8 bases of the junction unmatched. The CDR3 DNA reads as TGTGCCAGCAGCCCGCTCCTAGCGGTGAGCACAGATACGCAGTATTTT. The encoded protein is CASSPLLAVSTDTQYF. The entire variable domain, with the rest obtained from reference TRBV9 and TRBJ2-3, is as follows: DSGVTQTPKHLITATGQRVTLRCSPRSGDLSVYWYQQSLDQGLQFLIQYYNGEERAKGNILERFSAQQFPDLHSELNLSSLELGDSALYFCASSPLLAVSTDTQYFGPGTRLTVL.

The V call is TRBV29-1, the J call TRBJ2-4, with 8 bases that match TRBD1. Germline CDR1 SQVTM, CDR2 ANQGSEA. The junction had 5 bases not matched to a gene; V was cut back by 1 base and J by 3 bases. The CDR3 length is 15 residues. The CDR3 sequence: CSVEGTGYDKNIQYF. For the CDR3, the DNA is TGCAGCGTTGAAGGGACAGGGTACGACAAAAACATTCAGTACTTC.

The V gene is TRBV27, the J gene TRBJ2-1, with 14 bases that match TRBD2. Looked up from germline, CDR1 is MNHEY and CDR2 is SMNVEV (reference sequence). CDR3 length: 16 amino acids. After removal of 4 bases from V and 5 bases from J, the junction contained 4 bases not matched to a gene. The CDR3 region is CASSSRLAGGNNEQFF. The CDR3 DNA reads TGTGCCAGCAGTTCACGACTAGCGGGGGGGAACAATGAGCAGTTCTTC.

The J gene is TRBJ1-6, the V gene TRBV6-5; 7 bases match TRBD1. CDR1 and CDR2 (germline): MNHEY, SVGAGI. CDR3 length equals 15 residues. J was trimmed by 8 bases and V by 6 bases; bases with no gene match: 10. The CDR3 region is CASRRTVTGYSPLHF. The DNA for the CDR3 is TGTGCCAGCAGACGAACGGTGACAGGGTATTCACCCCTCCACTTT.

V usage is TRBV7-9 and J usage is TRBJ2-5; D is perhaps TRBD2 (6 bases). CDR1 SEHNR and CDR2 FQNEAQ come from the germline V gene (reference sequence). This CDR3 is 17 amino acids long. Trimming took 4 bases from V and 9 from J, leaving 27 bases between them. The CDR3 bases are TGTGCCAGCAGCTCCAGAAGGATGGGCGGGGCACCTCCGGCCCAGTACTTC. As protein: CASSSRRMGGAPPAQYF.

Here the CDR3 DNA reads TGTGCCAGTAGCGGGATCTCCTACGAGCAGTACTTC. Amino acid sequence: CASSGISYEQYF. This chain links TRBV19 with TRBJ2-7; TRBD2 is a possible D gene (5 bases). This CDR3 is 12 amino acids long. The germline CDR1 and CDR2 sequences are LNHDA and SQIVND (reference sequence). V lost 6 bases to trimming and J lost 0 bases, with 6 bases between them. The full variable domain, rest sourced from reference TRBV19 and TRBJ2-7, is DGGITQSPKYLFRKEGQNVTLSCEQNLNHDAMYWYRQDPGQGLRLIYYSQIVNDFQKGDIAEGYSVSREKKESFPLTVTSAQKNPTAFYLCASSGISYEQYFGPGTRLTVT.

This clone turned up a few times. V is TRBV27 and J is TRBJ1-2; TRBD1 might be the D (5 bases). There are 15 residues in the CDR3. Per germline, CDR1 MNHEY and CDR2 SMNVEV (reference sequence). V lost 5 bases and J lost 4, with 17 bases in between. The CDR3 DNA reads as TGTGCCAGCAGTCCTTCGGGACTTGCCCTCTATGGCTACACCTTC. Its translation: CASSPSGLALYGYTF.

The chain joins TRBV4-2 to TRBJ1-2; no clear D. Trimming removed 0 bases at V and 2 bases at J, with 13 bases between. CDR1 and CDR2 from the germline V gene are LGHNA and YNFKEQ. The CDR3 length is 16 residues. The CDR3, as DNA: TGTGCCAGCAGCCAAGATCTGGTGGAGTTCAACTATGGCTACACCTTC. Its protein is CASSQDLVEFNYGYTF.

This chain joins TRBV6-6 and TRBJ1-3, with D unclear. The germline gives CDR1 MNHNY, CDR2 SVGAGI (reference sequence). V was cut by 1 base and J by 4 bases, with 5 bases left in between. This CDR3 is 13 amino acids long. The CDR3, as DNA: TGTGCCAGCAGTTACTATGGCGGAAACACCATATATTTT. It codes for CASSYYGGNTIYF.

The gene calls are TRBV5-1 and TRBJ2-3, with D perhaps TRBD2 (5 bases). The V end lost 0 bases, the J end lost 6 bases, and 14 bases lay between the germline ends. The CDR3 length is 15 residues. Germline-derived CDR1 and CDR2 are SGHRS and YFSETQ. The CDR3 protein is CASSLAVRGIDTQYF. The CDR3 DNA is TGCGCCAGCAGCTTGGCCGTTCGAGGGATTGATACGCAGTATTTT.

The chain uses TRBV7-8 and TRBJ2-1, with D possibly matching TRBD2 (6 bases). The V gene's germline CDR1 is SGHVS and CDR2 FQNEAQ. Trimming pared 1 base from V and 7 bases from J, leaving 14 bases between. The CDR3 runs to 15 residues. CDR3 amino acids: CASSLGGEMANEQFF. CDR3 DNA: TGTGCCAGCAGCTTAGGGGGGGAGATGGCGAATGAGCAGTTCTTC.

The rearrangement joins TRBV18 to TRBJ1-6, with a weak D call TRBD1 (5 bases). The CDR3 length is 16 residues. Trimming shortened V by 2 bases and J by 7 bases, and 15 bases separated the two germline ends. Germline-derived CDR1 and CDR2 are KGHSH and LQKENI. Written as DNA, the CDR3 is TGTGCCAGCTCACCAACAGGTACAGGTGGCAATTCACCCCTCCACTTT. Translated, it gives CASSPTGTGGNSPLHF. Supplemented by reference TRBV18 and TRBJ1-6, the full variable domain reads NAGVMQNPRHLVRRRGQEARLRCSPMKGHSHVYWYRQLPEEGLKFMVYLQKENIIDESGMPKERFSAEFPKEGPSILRIQQVVRGDSAAYFCASSPTGTGGNSPLHFGNGTRLTVT.

This chain connects TRBV6-1 to TRBJ2-1, with D unresolved. V lost 2 bases to trimming and J lost 7 bases, with 15 bases between them. The germline V gene has CDR1 MNHNS and CDR2 SASEGT. The CDR3 has 15 residues. The CDR3 loop reads CASSELVGVLNEQFF. CDR3 sequence (DNA): TGTGCCAGCAGTGAATTAGTGGGCGTATTGAATGAGCAGTTCTTC.